The 5 T cell receptor beta chains below all came from one sample that was sequenced in a study of metastatic and nonmetastatic thyroid tumors (dated by TCRdb to the early 2020s). Libraries came from PCR. The listed sequencing device is Illumina HiSeq 4000. TCRdb reprocessing: public reads trimmed at Q25 with fastp, clones called with MiXCR, in-frame beta chains kept. The sample records 8,000 or so clones, 27% of which are singletons. Of the sample, around a sixth falls within the top ten clones. None of the patients had been given any treatment before thyroid surgery. The sequencing sample was made of adjacent normal tissue. Receptor source: a female donor with papillary thyroid cancer or a benign thyroid nodule (not recorded which). Some clones in this sample may be carry-over from other donors' samples.

In this sample, this clone turned up once. The V and J genes are TRBV18 and TRBJ2-7; the D gene is possibly TRBD2 (5 bases). V was pared by 8 bases and J by 6 bases, with 29 bases between. This CDR3 spans 17 amino acids. The germline CDR1 and CDR2 sequences are KGHSH and LQKENI. DNA of the CDR3: TGTGCCAGCCCGCAAACCGTGCCGGGAAAAAATCCCTCCGAGCAGTACGTC. The encoded protein is CASPQTVPGKNPSEQYV.

The rearrangement uses TRBV28 and TRBJ1-1; D perhaps matches TRBD1 (6 bases). V lost 3 bases and J lost 3, with 8 bases in between. The germline CDR1 and CDR2 sequences are MDHEN and SYDVKM. The CDR3 is made up of 13 amino acids. CDR3 in DNA: TGTGCCAGCAGTTTCCACAGGGACACTGAAGCTTTCTTT. Translated, it gives CASSFHRDTEAFF.

This clone was counted only a few times. This sequence joins TRBV25-1 and TRBJ1-3; D gene uncertain. The CDR3 has 15 residues. Germline V gene data show CDR1 as MGHDK and CDR2 as SYGVNS. V lost 3 bases and J lost 4, with 13 bases in between. The DNA for the CDR3 is TGTGCCAGCAGTGATACGGTCCTGGGGGGAAACACCATATATTTT. It is translated as CASSDTVLGGNTIYF.

Many counts were recorded for this clone. This chain's CDR3 is CASTPLAGGGETQYF. DNA of the CDR3: TGCGCCAGCACCCCACTAGCGGGAGGTGGGGAGACCCAGTACTTC. The chain employs TRBV5-1 and TRBJ2-5; 12 positions match TRBD2. Germline values: CDR1 SGHRS, CDR2 YFSETQ. V was pared by 6 bases and J by 5 bases, with 8 bases of the junction left unmatched. This CDR3 is 15 amino acids long. Drawing the rest from reference TRBV5-1 and TRBJ2-5, the complete variable domain is KAGVTQTPRYLIKTRGQQVTLSCSPISGHRSVSWYQQTPGQGLQFLFEYFSETQRNKGNFPGRFSGRQFSNSRSEMNVSTLELGDSALYLCASTPLAGGGETQYFGPGTRLLVL.

V is TRBV11-2 and J is TRBJ1-1, with D possibly TRBD1 on 5 matching bases. V was cut by 8 bases and J by 5 bases, with 21 bases left in between. In germline, CDR1 is SGHAT, CDR2 FQNNGV. The CDR3 runs 15 residues. The CDR3 spells CASLGAGRGGTEAFF. CDR3 bases: TGTGCCAGCCTAGGGGCAGGCCGGGGGGGTACTGAAGCTTTCTTT.